This T cell receptor beta chain was identified in a study of shared clonotypes between healthy human individuals. Study context: Plates per donor: three CD4 naive, three CD4 memory, two CD8 naive, one CD8 memory.

Some clones are missing from TCRdb's copy, which holds only in-frame ones; the method was immunoSEQ multiplex PCR. The table lists about 990,000 clones, approximately 80% of them singletons. Study-wide results and caveats: Naive CD4 clonotypes were shared across a handful of donors at roughly 4.6%.

Concerning this clone itself: The antigen remains undetermined.

This clonotype was sampled from a man between 18 and 35 years old in good health. Some clones in this sample may be carry-over from other donors' samples. Sequenced input: memory CD4+ T cells from PBMCs. The subset was: CD45RA-negative fraction.

The CDR3 DNA sequence: TGCGCCAGCAGCCCGACAGGGAGCTCTGGAAACACCATATATTTT. It specifies CASSPTGSSGNTIYF. The chain has TRBV5-1 and TRBJ1-3, with 7 bases identical to TRBD1. The germline CDR1 and CDR2 sequences are SGHRS and YFSETQ. The CDR3 is 15 amino acids. With V trimmed by 4 bases and J by 0 bases, 4 bases remained unmatched. Drawing the rest from reference TRBV5-1 and TRBJ1-3, the complete variable domain is KAGVTQTPRYLIKTRGQQVTLSCSPISGHRSVSWYQQTPGQGLQFLFEYFSETQRNKGNFPGRFSGRQFSNSRSEMNVSTLELGDSALYLCASSPTGSSGNTIYFGEGSWLTVV.